The T cell receptor (beta chain) described here comes from a study of blood T cell repertoires in COVID-19. About the research overall: COVID-19 samples from acute and convalescent phases originated in the United States, Italy and Spain.

Of note for this clone: Other DNA sequences in the sample encode the same CDR3.

V lost 5 bases and J lost 2; bases outside the gene matches: 5. The CDR3 runs to 15 residues. Per the germline V gene, CDR1 is SEHNR and CDR2 is FQNEAQ (reference sequence). Original data processing: The assay estimated nucleated cells by amplifying reference gene primers. Clones were sequenced by immunoSEQ multiplex PCR, and TCRdb holds only the in-frame ones, with some missing. V and J calls and clone size come straight from that table; D and trimming were deduced from the DNA. The sample holds fewer than 500,000 clones, 85% to 90% seen once. Participant reports of clinical history set cohort assignment. Cohort 3 donors counted as recovered after two negative PCRs, clearance, or resolved symptoms.

Source material: PBMCs or T cells enriched from blood (not recorded which). V usage is TRBV7-9 and J usage is TRBJ2-5; 10 bases map to TRBD2. This TCR derives from a man between 25 and 39 years old who had recovered from COVID-19. The CDR3, as DNA: TGTGCCAGCAGCCGCCTAGCGGGAGTACAAGAGACCCAGTACTTC. Translated, it gives CASSRLAGVQETQYF.